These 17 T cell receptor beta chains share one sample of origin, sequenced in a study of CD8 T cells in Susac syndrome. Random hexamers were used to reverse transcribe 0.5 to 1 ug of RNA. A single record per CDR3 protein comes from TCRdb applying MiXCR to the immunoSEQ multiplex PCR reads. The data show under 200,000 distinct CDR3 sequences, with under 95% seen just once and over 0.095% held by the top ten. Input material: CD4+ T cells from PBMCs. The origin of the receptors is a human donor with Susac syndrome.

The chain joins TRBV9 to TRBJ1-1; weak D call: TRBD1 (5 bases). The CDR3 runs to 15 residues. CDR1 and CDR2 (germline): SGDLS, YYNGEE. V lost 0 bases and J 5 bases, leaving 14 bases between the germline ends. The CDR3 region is CASSVALRGETEAFF. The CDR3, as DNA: TGTGCCAGCAGCGTAGCTTTGAGGGGAGAGACTGAAGCTTTCTTT.

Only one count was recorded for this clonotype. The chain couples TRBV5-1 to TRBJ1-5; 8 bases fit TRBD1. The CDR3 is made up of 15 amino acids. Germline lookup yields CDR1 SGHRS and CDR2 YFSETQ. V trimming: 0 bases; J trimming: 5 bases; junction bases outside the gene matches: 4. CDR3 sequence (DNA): TGCGCCAGCAGCTTGGCGGACAGGGACGATCAGCCCCAGCATTTT. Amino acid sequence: CASSLADRDDQPQHF.

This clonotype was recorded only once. This CDR3 reads CSAYRERVGDTQYF. CDR3 DNA: TGCAGTGCGTACCGGGAGCGGGTTGGTGATACGCAGTATTTT. The chain links TRBV20-1 to TRBJ2-3; D perhaps matches TRBD2 (6 bases). The germline V gene encodes CDR1 DFQATT and CDR2 SNEGSKA (reference sequence). The CDR3 totals 14 residues. V gave up 6 bases and J gave up 6 bases, with 19 bases separating them.

CDR3 nucleotide sequence: TGTGCCAGCACCATAGGACAGGACGGTCAGCCCCAGCATTTT. Translated: CASTIGQDGQPQHF. This chain joins TRBV7-9 and TRBJ1-5; 7 bases map to TRBD1. The CDR3 has 14 amino acids. Germline V gene data show CDR1 as SEHNR and CDR2 as FQNEAQ (reference sequence). The V and J ends lost 7 bases and 6 bases, in that order; junction bases with no gene match: 9.

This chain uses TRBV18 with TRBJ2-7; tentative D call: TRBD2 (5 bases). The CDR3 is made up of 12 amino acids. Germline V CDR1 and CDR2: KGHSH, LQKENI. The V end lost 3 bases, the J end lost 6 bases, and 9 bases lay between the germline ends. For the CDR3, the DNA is TGTGCCAGCTCACCCGACGGACTCGAGCAGTACTTC. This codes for CASSPDGLEQYF.

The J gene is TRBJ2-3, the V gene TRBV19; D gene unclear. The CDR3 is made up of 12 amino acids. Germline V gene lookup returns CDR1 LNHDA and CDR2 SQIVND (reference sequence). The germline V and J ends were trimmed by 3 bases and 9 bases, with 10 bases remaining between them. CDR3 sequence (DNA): TGTGCCAGTAGTATTTGGGATGGGACGCAGTATTTT. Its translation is CASSIWDGTQYF.

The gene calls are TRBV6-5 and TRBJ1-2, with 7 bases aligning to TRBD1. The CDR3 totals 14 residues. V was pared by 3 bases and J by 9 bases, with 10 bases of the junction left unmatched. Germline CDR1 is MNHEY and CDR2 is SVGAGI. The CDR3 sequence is CASSYSDRDVSYTF. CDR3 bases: TGTGCCAGCAGTTATTCCGACAGGGATGTTAGCTACACCTTC.

Written as DNA, the CDR3 is TGCAGCGTTGAACCGGCAGGGAGGGGTGGCTATGGCTACACCTTC. This sequence encodes CSVEPAGRGGYGYTF. This rearrangement joins TRBV29-1 to TRBJ1-2; a weak D match, TRBD1 (5 bases). Trimming took 2 bases from V and 4 from J, leaving 17 bases between them. The CDR3 covers 15 residues. The germline V gene encodes CDR1 SQVTM and CDR2 ANQGSEA.

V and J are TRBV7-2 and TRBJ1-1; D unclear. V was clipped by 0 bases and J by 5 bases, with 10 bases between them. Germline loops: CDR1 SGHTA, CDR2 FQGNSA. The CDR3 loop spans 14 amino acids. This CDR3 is CASSLAAGGTEAFF. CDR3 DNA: TGTGCCAGCAGCTTAGCCGCAGGTGGAACTGAAGCTTTCTTT.

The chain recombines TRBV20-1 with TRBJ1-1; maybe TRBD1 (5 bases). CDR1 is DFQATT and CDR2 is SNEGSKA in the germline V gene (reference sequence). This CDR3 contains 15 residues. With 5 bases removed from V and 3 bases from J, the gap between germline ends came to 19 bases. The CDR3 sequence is CSAADIRSLDTEAFF. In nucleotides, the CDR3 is TGCAGTGCTGCGGACATACGGAGTCTAGACACTGAAGCTTTCTTT.

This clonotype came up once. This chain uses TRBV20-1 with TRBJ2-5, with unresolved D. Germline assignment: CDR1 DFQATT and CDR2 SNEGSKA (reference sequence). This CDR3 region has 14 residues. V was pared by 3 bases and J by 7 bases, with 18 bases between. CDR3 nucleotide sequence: TGCAGTGCTAGGGACGAACTATTTGACGCGACCCAGTACTTC. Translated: CSARDELFDATQYF.

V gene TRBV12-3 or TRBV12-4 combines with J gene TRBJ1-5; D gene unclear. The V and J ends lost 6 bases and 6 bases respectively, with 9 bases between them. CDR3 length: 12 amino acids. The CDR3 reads CASRAFGQPQHF. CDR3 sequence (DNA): TGTGCCAGCAGGGCATTCGGTCAGCCCCAGCATTTT.

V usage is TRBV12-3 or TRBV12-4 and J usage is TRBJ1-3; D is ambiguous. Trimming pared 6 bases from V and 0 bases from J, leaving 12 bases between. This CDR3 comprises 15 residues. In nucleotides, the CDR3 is TGTGCCAGCAGCCTCCAGCTGACCTCTGGAAACACCATATATTTT. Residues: CASSLQLTSGNTIYF.

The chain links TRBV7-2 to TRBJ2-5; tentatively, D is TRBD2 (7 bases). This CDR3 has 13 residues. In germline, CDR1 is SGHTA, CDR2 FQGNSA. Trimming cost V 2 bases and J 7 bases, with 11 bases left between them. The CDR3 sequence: CASSLREGGTQYF. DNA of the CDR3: TGTGCCAGCAGCTTAAGGGAGGGGGGGACCCAGTACTTC.

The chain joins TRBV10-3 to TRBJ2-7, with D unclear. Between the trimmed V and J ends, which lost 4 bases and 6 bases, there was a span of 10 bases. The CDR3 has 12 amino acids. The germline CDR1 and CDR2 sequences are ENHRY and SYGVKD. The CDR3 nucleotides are TGTGCCATCAGTGCAGGTAGGGTCGAGCAGTACTTC. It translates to CAISAGRVEQYF.

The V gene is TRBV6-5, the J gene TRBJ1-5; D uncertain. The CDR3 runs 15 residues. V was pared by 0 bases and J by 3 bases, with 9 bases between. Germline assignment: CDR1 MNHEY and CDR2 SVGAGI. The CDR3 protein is CASSYSRRTNQPQHF. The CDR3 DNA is TGTGCCAGCAGTTACTCGAGGAGAACCAATCAGCCCCAGCATTTT.

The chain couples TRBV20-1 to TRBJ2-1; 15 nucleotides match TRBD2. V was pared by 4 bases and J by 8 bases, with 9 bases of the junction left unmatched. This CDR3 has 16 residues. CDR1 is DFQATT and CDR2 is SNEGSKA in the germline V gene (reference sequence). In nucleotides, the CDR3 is TGCAGTGCTACCCCAGGACTAGCGGGGGGGATTGATGAGCAGTTCTTC. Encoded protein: CSATPGLAGGIDEQFF.